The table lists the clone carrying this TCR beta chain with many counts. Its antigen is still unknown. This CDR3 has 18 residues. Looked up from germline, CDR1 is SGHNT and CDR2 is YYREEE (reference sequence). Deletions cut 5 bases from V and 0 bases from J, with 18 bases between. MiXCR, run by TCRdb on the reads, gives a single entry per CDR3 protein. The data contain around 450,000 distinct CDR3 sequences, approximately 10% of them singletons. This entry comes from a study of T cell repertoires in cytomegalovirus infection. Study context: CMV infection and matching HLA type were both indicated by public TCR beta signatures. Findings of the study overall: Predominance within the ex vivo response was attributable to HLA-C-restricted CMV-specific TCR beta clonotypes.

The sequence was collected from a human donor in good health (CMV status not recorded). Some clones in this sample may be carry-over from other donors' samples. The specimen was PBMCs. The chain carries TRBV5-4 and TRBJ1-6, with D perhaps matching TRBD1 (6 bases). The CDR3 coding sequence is TGTGCCAGCAGACCGGCGGGGGCAGGGAGCTCCTATAATTCACCCCTCCACTTT. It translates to CASRPAGAGSSYNSPLHF.